Below are 25 T cell receptor beta chains sequenced from a single sample in a study of cytomegalovirus exposure and HLA in healthy donors. The study ran its PCR with 60 Vbeta and 13 Jbeta primers. The data were produced by immunoSEQ multiplex PCR, yet TCRdb's version contains in-frame clones alone and is incomplete. The sample has 150,000 to 180,000 clones; 65% to 80% are singletons. Sequenced material: PBMCs. These receptors came from a woman between 35 and 50 years old in good health and CMV-seronegative.

The rearrangement links TRBV27 to TRBJ2-7, with 8 nucleotides matching TRBD1. This CDR3 contains 16 residues. V was pared by 6 bases and J by 2 bases, with 12 bases of the junction left unmatched. CDR1 and CDR2 from the germline V gene are MNHEY and SMNVEV (reference sequence). The CDR3 sequence: CASRLRQGIGTYEQYF. Written as DNA, the CDR3 is TGTGCCAGCAGACTTCGACAGGGGATTGGGACCTACGAGCAGTACTTC.

The chain combines TRBV6-6 with TRBJ2-7; D might be TRBD1 (6 bases). V lost 2 bases, J lost 9 bases, and 11 bases lay in between. Germline V CDR1 and CDR2: MNHNY, SVGAGI (reference sequence). The CDR3 is 12 amino acids. The CDR3 DNA sequence: TGTGCCAGCAGTTACGGAGAGGACAGGCAGTACTTC. Amino acid sequence: CASSYGEDRQYF.

The V and J genes are TRBV7-9 and TRBJ1-1; TRBD1 matches 12 bases. The CDR3 consists of 14 residues. Losses at the gene ends were 0 bases for V and 8 bases for J; bases not matched to a gene: 1. The germline V gene encodes CDR1 SEHNR and CDR2 FQNEAQ (reference sequence). CDR3 in DNA: TGTGCCAGCAGCTTAGCCGGGACAGGGGGCGAAGCTTTCTTT. This sequence encodes CASSLAGTGGEAFF.

In its sample, this clone was seen a few times. J is TRBJ2-3 and V is TRBV10-2; 7 nucleotides match TRBD1. This CDR3 has 14 residues. J was trimmed by 4 bases and V by 8 bases; bases with no gene match: 9. The germline V gene has CDR1 WSHSY and CDR2 SAAADI. This CDR3 is CASEGAATADTQYF. CDR3 nucleotides: TGCGCCAGCGAGGGGGCGGCCACCGCAGATACGCAGTATTTT.

The genes are TRBV11-2 and TRBJ2-1, with a tentative D call TRBD2 (7 bases). Germline V CDR1 and CDR2: SGHAT, FQNNGV. This CDR3 has 20 amino acids. The germline V and J ends were trimmed by 0 bases and 8 bases, with 29 bases remaining between them. CDR3 region: CASSLDRPRPSGGRSDEQFF. The CDR3 bases are TGTGCCAGCAGCTTAGATCGTCCACGTCCCTCGGGGGGCCGATCCGATGAGCAGTTCTTC.

This chain links TRBV9 with TRBJ1-3; weak D call: TRBD1 (5 bases). Germline V gene sequence: CDR1 SGDLS, CDR2 YYNGEE. Trimming removed 3 bases from V and 1 base from J, with 8 bases in between. The CDR3 is 14 amino acids. The CDR3 DNA reads as TGTGCCAGCAGCGGGGGGACTTCTGGAAACACCATATATTTT. It is translated as CASSGGTSGNTIYF.

The V call is TRBV6-1, the J call TRBJ2-5, with a weak D call TRBD1 (7 bases). The V gene lost 3 bases and the J gene lost 5 bases, with 13 bases spanning the gap. The V gene's germline CDR1 is MNHNS and CDR2 SASEGT. The CDR3 is 14 amino acids. CDR3 sequence: CASSDGGGGETQYF. The DNA for the CDR3 is TGTGCCAGCAGTGACGGAGGGGGCGGGGAGACCCAGTACTTC.

This chain connects TRBV6-6 to TRBJ1-2; D is uncertain. The ends were cut back, 2 bases at V and 3 bases at J, with 10 bases in the middle. CDR3 length equals 14 residues. Germline lookup yields CDR1 MNHNY and CDR2 SVGAGI (reference sequence). The CDR3 DNA sequence: TGTGCCAGCAGTTACCGGGGAAGGGACTATGGCTACACCTTC. Protein product: CASSYRGRDYGYTF.

This clone has a handful of counts. The chain combines TRBV11-3 with TRBJ2-6; the D gene is possibly TRBD2 (5 bases). Trimming stripped 2 bases from V and 7 bases from J, with 12 bases between. CDR1 is SGHNT and CDR2 is YENEEA in the germline V gene. The CDR3 contains 15 residues. CDR3 amino acids: CASSLLLSGANVLTF. DNA for the CDR3: TGTGCCAGCAGCTTATTACTCTCGGGAGCCAACGTCCTGACTTTC.

CDR3 bases: TGTGCCAGCAGCTTGAAGGGGCAGGGCCCTAACTATGGCTACACCTTC. This gives the protein CASSLKGQGPNYGYTF. This sequence joins TRBV5-4 and TRBJ1-2, with D maybe TRBD1 (5 bases). Trimming left V 1 base short and J 0 bases short, with 13 bases between. This CDR3 is built from 16 residues. Germline V gene data show CDR1 as SGHNT and CDR2 as YYREEE (reference sequence).

J is TRBJ1-5 and V is TRBV6-1; D is ambiguous. From germline, CDR1 is MNHNS and CDR2 SASEGT. V was clipped by 4 bases and J by 0 bases, with 7 bases between them. CDR3 length: 14 amino acids. The CDR3 sequence is CASSAAYSNQPQHF. The CDR3, as DNA: TGTGCCAGCAGTGCAGCTTATAGCAATCAGCCCCAGCATTTT.

The DNA of the CDR3 is TGTGCCTGGAGTGCCGGGGGCTATGGCTACACCTTC. Its translation: CAWSAGGYGYTF. This chain uses TRBV30 with TRBJ1-2, with a tentative D call TRBD1 (5 bases). Germline V gene data show CDR1 as GTSNPN and CDR2 as SVGIG (reference sequence). The germline V and J ends were trimmed by 1 base and 4 bases, with 7 bases remaining between them. The CDR3 length is 12 residues.

On this clone: Its ends do not fully match the called genes, so a read error is possible. This chain links TRBV2 with TRBJ2-7; D is undetermined. Germline-derived CDR1 and CDR2 are SNHLY and FYNNEI. The CDR3 sequence is 11 residues long. CDR3 residues: CASREELRQYF. For the CDR3, the DNA is TGTGCCAGCAGGGAAGAATTGAGGCAGTACTTC.

The chain employs TRBV6-1 and TRBJ1-1; no definite D call. The germline V gene has CDR1 MNHNS and CDR2 SASEGT. Trimming removed 6 bases at V and 6 bases at J, with 8 bases between. The CDR3 totals 11 residues. This chain's CDR3 is CASSGFPEAFF. The CDR3 nucleotides are TGTGCCAGCAGCGGTTTCCCTGAAGCTTTCTTT.

J is TRBJ1-4 and V is TRBV18; D unclear. V lost 6 bases and J lost 7, with 18 bases in between. The germline V gene encodes CDR1 KGHSH and CDR2 LQKENI. CDR3 length: 15 amino acids. The CDR3 DNA reads as TGTGCCAGCTCCCGAAGCGAGGATTACCTTGAAAAACTGTTTTTT. Translated, it gives CASSRSEDYLEKLFF.

The V gene is TRBV5-8, the J gene TRBJ1-1; 8 nucleotides line up with TRBD1. After removal of 5 bases from V and 2 bases from J, the junction contained 8 bases not matched to a gene. Germline CDR1 and CDR2: SGHTS and YDEGEE. CDR3 size: 15 residues. CDR3 protein: CASRRRQGLNTEAFF. CDR3 DNA sequence: TGTGCCAGCAGGCGGCGACAGGGGTTAAACACTGAAGCTTTCTTT.

The CDR3 DNA reads as TGTGCCAGCAGCTCAGGGACAGGGGCGGAAGAAAAACTGTTTTTT. It yields the protein CASSSGTGAEEKLFF. This sequence joins TRBV5-4 and TRBJ1-4; 10 bases fit TRBD1. V gave up 3 bases and J gave up 8 bases; unmatched junction bases: 7. The CDR3 has 15 residues. Germline V lookup: CDR1 SGHNT, CDR2 YYREEE (reference sequence).

This clone was found once. V gene TRBV27 combines with J gene TRBJ1-2, with D hard to call. Trimming removed 7 bases at V and 7 bases at J, with 19 bases between. The germline V gene has CDR1 MNHEY and CDR2 SMNVEV (reference sequence). There are 14 residues in the CDR3. The CDR3 loop reads CASKRELLASGYTF. In DNA, the CDR3 is TGTGCCAGCAAAAGGGAGCTCCTGGCGAGTGGCTACACCTTC.

The rearrangement links TRBV28 to TRBJ2-1, with D unclear. CDR1 is MDHEN, CDR2 SYDVKM, per germline. With 7 bases removed from V and 0 bases from J, the gap between germline ends came to 13 bases. The CDR3 has 15 amino acids. CDR3: CASMRSPISYNEQFF. CDR3 bases: TGTGCCAGCATGCGGTCCCCTATCTCCTACAATGAGCAGTTCTTC.

The V call is TRBV5-1, the J call TRBJ2-5; D not resolved. The germline CDR1 and CDR2 sequences are SGHRS and YFSETQ. The CDR3 has 13 amino acids. Trimming left V 0 bases short and J 4 bases short, with 7 bases between. The CDR3 reads CASSLESSETQYF. CDR3 nucleotides: TGCGCCAGCAGCTTGGAATCGTCAGAGACCCAGTACTTC.

The chain uses TRBV23-1 and TRBJ1-1; possibly TRBD1 for D (5 bases). TRBV23-1 is sorted into the ORF group, with uncertain function. V shed 4 bases and J shed 11 bases, with 17 bases lying between them. The length of the CDR3 is 13 residues. The chain's CDR3 is CASSRVNRQLAFF. CDR3 coding DNA: TGCGCCAGCAGTCGGGTGAATAGACAGCTCGCTTTCTTT.

The chain carries TRBV5-1 and TRBJ2-2; the match to TRBD2 covers 8 bases. The germline V gene has CDR1 SGHRS and CDR2 YFSETQ. This CDR3 is 15 amino acids long. The junction had 6 bases not matched to a gene; V was cut back by 4 bases and J by 4 bases. Here the CDR3 reads CASSGRTSSTGELFF. As DNA, the CDR3 is TGCGCCAGCAGCGGACGGACTAGCTCCACCGGGGAGCTGTTTTTT.

The gene calls are TRBV5-6 and TRBJ1-4, with TRBD1 matching 11 bases. The trim removed 4 bases at V and 7 bases at J, leaving 6 bases unmatched. There are 15 residues in the CDR3. Germline V gene data show CDR1 as SGHDT and CDR2 as YYEEEE. The CDR3 DNA reads as TGTGCCAGCAGCGGTCGGGACAGGGGGTCTGAAAAACTGTTTTTT. This encodes CASSGRDRGSEKLFF. The variable domain in full, completed from reference TRBV5-6 and TRBJ1-4, reads DAGVTQSPTHLIKTRGQQVTLRCSPKSGHDTVSWYQQALGQGPQFIFQYYEEEERQRGNFPDRFSGHQFPNYSSELNVNALLLGDSALYLCASSGRDRGSEKLFFGSGTQLSVL.

In its sample, this clone was seen a few times. V is TRBV28 and J is TRBJ2-1; 15 bases are a match to TRBD2. V was clipped by 5 bases and J by 8 bases; unmatched bases: 10. The CDR3 sequence is 17 residues long. Germline V gene data show CDR1 as MDHEN and CDR2 as SYDVKM. This chain's CDR3 is CASSPGLAGGSGHEQFF. CDR3 nucleotide sequence: TGTGCCAGCAGTCCCGGACTAGCGGGAGGGTCGGGTCATGAGCAGTTCTTC.

The J gene is TRBJ2-1, the V gene TRBV29-1; D gene ambiguous. Trimming cost V 3 bases and J 9 bases, with 3 bases left between them. The germline CDR1 and CDR2 sequences are SQVTM and ANQGSEA. This CDR3 contains 9 residues. CDR3 region: CSVDFEQFF. DNA for the CDR3: TGCAGCGTTGACTTTGAGCAGTTCTTC.